Here is one TCR beta chain with its context. The data were produced by immunoSEQ multiplex PCR, yet TCRdb's version contains in-frame clones alone and is incomplete. The sample has 350,000 to 500,000 clones; more than 70% are singletons. This specimen comes from a study of blood T cell repertoires in COVID-19. Overall study context: Acute and convalescent COVID-19 specimens originated in the United States, Italy and Spain.

Exposed study participants had met a COVID-19 case within 2 weeks before entry. Sequencing was done on a sample of PBMCs or T cells enriched from blood (not recorded which). This receptor was taken from a woman aged 18-29 years who had been exposed to COVID-19.

CDR3 nucleotide sequence: TGTGCCAGTAGTATAGGCGCTGACAATCAGCCCCAGCATTTT. It translates to CASSIGADNQPQHF. This chain connects TRBV19 to TRBJ1-5, with D unresolved. The CDR3 is made up of 14 amino acids. The V end lost 1 base, the J end lost 3 bases, and 7 bases lay between the germline ends. Germline V gene data show CDR1 as LNHDA and CDR2 as SQIVND (reference sequence).